This T cell receptor beta chain was obtained from a study of blood T cell repertoires in COVID-19. The data were produced by immunoSEQ multiplex PCR, yet TCRdb's version contains in-frame clones alone and is incomplete. The data show about 260,000 clones, less than 85% seen once. The germline V and J ends were trimmed by 0 bases and 5 bases, with 13 bases remaining between them. This CDR3 is built from 15 residues. Germline-derived CDR1 and CDR2 are SGHRS and YFSETQ. Sequenced sample: peripheral blood. The chain uses TRBV5-1 and TRBJ2-3; D is possibly TRBD2 (5 bases). This sequence originates from a man aged 55 to 70 who had recovered from COVID-19. Here the CDR3 reads CASSLEWGAVDTQYF. CDR3 DNA: TGCGCCAGCAGCTTGGAATGGGGAGCAGTAGATACGCAGTATTTT.